The 19 T cell receptor beta chains reported below all come from one sample, sequenced in a study of naive and memory T cell subsets. The beta constant-region primer was an equimolar mix of two oligonucleotides covering TRBC1 and TRBC2. Using its own MiXCR run on the UMI-ligation and nested PCR reads, TCRdb lists one record per CDR3 protein. The repertoire has tens of thousands of distinct CDR3 sequences, roughly 15% of them found once; the top ten carry approximately 20%. Sequencing was performed on effector memory CD4+ T cells from blood. The subset: effector memory, CD45RA- CD27-. These receptors originate from a human donor in good health.

There are many counts of this clonotype. This sequence joins TRBV7-8 and TRBJ2-7; D might be TRBD2 (7 bases). CDR1 is SGHVS, CDR2 FQNEAQ, per germline. CDR3 size: 13 residues. V was cut by 8 bases and J by 2 bases, with 13 bases left in between. In DNA form, the CDR3 reads TGTGCCAGCCGGGGGGCCGGCCCCTACGAGCAGTACTTC. This sequence encodes CASRGAGPYEQYF. The variable domain in full, with the rest retrieved from reference TRBV7-8 and TRBJ2-7, is GAGVSQSPRYKVAKRGQDVALRCDPISGHVSLFWYQQALGQGPEFLTYFQNEAQLDKSGLPSDRFFAERPEGSVSTLKIQRTQQEDSAVYLCASRGAGPYEQYFGPGTRLTVT.

This clonotype was seen more than once but under ten times. The V and J genes are TRBV7-9 and TRBJ1-6; D gene unclear. Trimming took 4 bases from V and 6 from J, leaving 7 bases between them. This CDR3 contains 13 residues. Germline V gene sequence: CDR1 SEHNR, CDR2 FQNEAQ (reference sequence). The CDR3 DNA reads as TGTGCCAGCAGCTGTAACAGTAATTCACCCCTCCACTTT. This translates into CASSCNSNSPLHF.

This clonotype was counted ten times or more. The CDR3 coding sequence is TGTGCCAGCAGCTTAAGAGGGCCGGCAGACGGGGAACAGAGGACAGATACGCAGTATTTT. It codes for CASSLRGPADGEQRTDTQYF. The chain has TRBV7-2 and TRBJ2-3; TRBD2 might be the D (5 bases). Germline CDR1 is SGHTA and CDR2 is FQGNSA. V gave up 2 bases and J gave up 3 bases, with 27 bases separating them. CDR3 size: 20 residues.

This clonotype was recorded many times. The chain links TRBV7-2 to TRBJ2-3, with a tentative D call TRBD2 (5 bases). Germline V gene sequence: CDR1 SGHTA, CDR2 FQGNSA. The V and J ends lost 5 bases and 2 bases respectively, with 23 bases between them. CDR3 length: 18 residues. The CDR3 sequence is CASSPNPPSSTYTDTQYF. The CDR3 DNA reads as TGTGCCAGCAGCCCCAACCCTCCTTCTAGCACATACACAGATACGCAGTATTTT.

The gene calls are TRBV6-5 and TRBJ2-3; D call uncertain. The CDR3 has 12 residues. Trimming removed 4 bases at V and 0 bases at J, with 2 bases between. Germline V gene sequence: CDR1 MNHEY, CDR2 SVGAGI. Here the CDR3 DNA reads TGTGCCAGCAGTTCTAGCACAGATACGCAGTATTTT. This codes for CASSSSTDTQYF.

This clonotype was seen ten or more times. The rearrangement uses TRBV4-1 and TRBJ1-2; TRBD1 agrees at 7 bases. Germline trimming cut 2 bases from V and 10 bases from J; bases unmatched to any gene: 10. Germline CDR1 MGHRA, CDR2 YSYEKL. CDR3 length: 14 residues. In DNA, the CDR3 is TGCGCCAGCAGCCAAACAGGGGCCGCGTTTTCCTACACCTTC. Translated: CASSQTGAAFSYTF.

This clonotype was counted between two and nine times. The rearrangement uses TRBV2 and TRBJ2-5; TRBD1 matches at 8 bases. From germline, CDR1 is SNHLY and CDR2 FYNNEI. The CDR3 spans 16 residues. V lost 2 bases and J lost 7; bases outside the gene matches: 12. CDR3 in amino acids: CASSESIRATGGTQYF. For the CDR3, the DNA is TGTGCCAGCAGTGAATCCATTCGCGCTACAGGGGGGACCCAGTACTTC.

In this sample, this clonotype turned up many times. This rearrangement joins TRBV4-2 to TRBJ2-1; tentatively, D is TRBD1 or TRBD2 (5 bases each). Germline V gives CDR1 LGHNA, CDR2 YNFKEQ. V was trimmed by 0 bases and J by 3 bases, leaving 9 bases between them. The CDR3 is 15 amino acids. CDR3: CASSQDRDVYNEQFF. Written as DNA, the CDR3 is TGTGCCAGCAGCCAAGACCGGGACGTCTACAATGAGCAGTTCTTC.

This clonotype turned up a few times. The genes are TRBV20-1 and TRBJ2-1; tentative D call: TRBD1 (7 bases). The germline V and J ends were trimmed by 3 bases and 3 bases, with 12 bases remaining between them. Germline CDR1 is DFQATT and CDR2 is SNEGSKA (reference sequence). The CDR3 contains 14 residues. The DNA for the CDR3 is TGCAGTGCTAGCGGGGGACAGAGCTACAATGAGCAGTTCTTC. Translated: CSASGGQSYNEQFF.

Ten or more counts support this clonotype. V gene TRBV20-1 combines with J gene TRBJ2-1, with D perhaps being TRBD1 or TRBD2 (7 bases each). The germline V gene has CDR1 DFQATT and CDR2 SNEGSKA (reference sequence). V lost 3 bases and J lost 7, with 16 bases in between. The CDR3 spans 14 residues. The CDR3 DNA sequence: TGCAGTGCTAGTCGTCCCAGGGGGGGAAATGAGCAGTTCTTC. Translation: CSASRPRGGNEQFF.

V usage is TRBV7-2 and J usage is TRBJ2-5, with a tentative D call TRBD2 (5 bases). V shed 5 bases and J shed 5 bases, with 12 bases lying between them. The germline V gene encodes CDR1 SGHTA and CDR2 FQGNSA. The CDR3 totals 13 residues. The CDR3 bases are TGTGCCAGCAGCCGGGGATGGAAGGAGACCCAGTACTTC. Protein sequence: CASSRGWKETQYF.

This clonotype was picked up many times. The V and J genes are TRBV29-1 and TRBJ2-7, with TRBD2 identical over 10 bases. Trimming at V came to 4 bases and at J to 5 bases, leaving 8 bases not matched to a gene. Germline V gene data show CDR1 as SQVTM and CDR2 as ANQGSEA. This CDR3 region has 14 residues. The CDR3 DNA reads as TGCAGCGTTGGAGCGGGAGGGCTCCCTAACGAGCAGTACTTC. Its protein is CSVGAGGLPNEQYF.

The genes are TRBV7-9 and TRBJ2-3; D not resolved. Germline values: CDR1 SEHNR, CDR2 FQNEAQ (reference sequence). Between the trimmed V and J ends, which lost 5 bases and 4 bases, there was a span of 10 bases. The CDR3 totals 13 residues. CDR3 sequence reads: CASSPKTADTQYF. The CDR3 DNA sequence: TGTGCCAGCAGCCCGAAAACAGCAGATACGCAGTATTTT.

This clonotype was picked up many times. The V gene is TRBV18, the J gene TRBJ2-7; D remains unclear. Deletions cut 4 bases from V and 10 bases from J, with 17 bases between. Germline CDR1 KGHSH, CDR2 LQKENI. The CDR3 spans 13 residues. CDR3 sequence: CASSLSATSDQYF. The CDR3 region has the DNA TGTGCCAGCTCACTAAGCGCGACGTCAGACCAGTACTTC.

This chain joins TRBV20-1 and TRBJ2-1; TRBD2 aligns across 11 bases. V lost 3 bases, J lost 6 bases, and 7 bases stayed unmatched. Looked up from germline, CDR1 is DFQATT and CDR2 is SNEGSKA (reference sequence). The CDR3 runs 15 residues. For the CDR3, the DNA is TGCAGTGCTAGGGATAGCGGGGGGGGCGGCAATGAGCAGTTCTTC. Its protein is CSARDSGGGGNEQFF.

A few counts support this clonotype. The CDR3 loop reads CASDSSNSPLHF. DNA for the CDR3: TGTGCCTCGGACAGTAGTAATTCACCCCTCCACTTT. V gene TRBV30 combines with J gene TRBJ1-6; a possible D gene is TRBD1 (6 bases). The CDR3 is made up of 12 amino acids. The germline V and J ends were trimmed by 7 bases and 6 bases, with 10 bases remaining between them. Germline values: CDR1 GTSNPN, CDR2 SVGIG (reference sequence).

This clonotype was detected many times. The rearrangement uses TRBV12-3 or TRBV12-4 and TRBJ2-7; a possible D gene is TRBD1 (5 bases). V dropped 5 bases and J dropped 3 bases, with 8 bases sitting between them. The CDR3 has 12 amino acids. CDR3 DNA: TGTGCCAGCAGTCCAGGGTTCTACGAGCAGTACTTC. Its translation: CASSPGFYEQYF.

This clonotype was seen at least ten times. This chain links TRBV25-1 with TRBJ2-7; either TRBD1 or TRBD2 may fit D (5 bases each). CDR1 is MGHDK and CDR2 is SYGVNS in the germline V gene. This CDR3 region has 17 residues. The V end was cut by 2 bases, the J end by 2 bases, with 19 bases between. The CDR3 DNA follows: TGTGCCAGCAGTGAACAAGTGAGGGGACCCCAGGCCTACGAGCAGTACTTC. This codes for CASSEQVRGPQAYEQYF.

In its sample, this clonotype ranks as medium-sized (0.01 to 0.1%). The chain recombines TRBV20-1 with TRBJ1-2; 8 nucleotides match TRBD1. The CDR3 runs to 15 residues. With V trimmed by 0 bases and J by 7 bases, 10 bases remained unmatched. Germline CDR1 is DFQATT and CDR2 is SNEGSKA (reference sequence). This CDR3 reads CSAREGSGTGSGYTF. In nucleotides, the CDR3 is TGCAGTGCTAGAGAGGGCTCCGGGACAGGATCTGGCTACACCTTC.